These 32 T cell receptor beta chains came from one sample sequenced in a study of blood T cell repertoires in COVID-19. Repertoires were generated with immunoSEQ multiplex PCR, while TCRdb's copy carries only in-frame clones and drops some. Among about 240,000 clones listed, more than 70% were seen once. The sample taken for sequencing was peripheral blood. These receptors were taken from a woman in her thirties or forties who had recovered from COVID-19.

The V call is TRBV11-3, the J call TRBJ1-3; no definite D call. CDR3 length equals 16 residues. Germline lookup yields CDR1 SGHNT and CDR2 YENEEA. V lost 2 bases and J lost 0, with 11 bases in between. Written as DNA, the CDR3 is TGTGCCAGCAGCTTACTACGGCGGAGCTCTGGAAACACCATATATTTT. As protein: CASSLLRRSSGNTIYF.

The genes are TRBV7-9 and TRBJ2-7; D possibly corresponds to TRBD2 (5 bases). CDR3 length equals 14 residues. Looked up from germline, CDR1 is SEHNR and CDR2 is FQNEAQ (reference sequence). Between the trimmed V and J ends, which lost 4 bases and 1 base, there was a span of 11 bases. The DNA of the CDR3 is TGTGCCAGCAGCTCTACCGAGCGGTCCTACGAGCAGTACGTC. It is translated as CASSSTERSYEQYV.

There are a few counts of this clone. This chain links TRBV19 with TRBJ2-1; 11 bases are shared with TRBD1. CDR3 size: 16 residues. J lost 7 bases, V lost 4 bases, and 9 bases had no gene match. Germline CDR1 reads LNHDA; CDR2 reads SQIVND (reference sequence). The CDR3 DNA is TGTGCCAGTAGTAGAGACGGACAGGGGGCACGGAATGAGCAGTTCTTC. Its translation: CASSRDGQGARNEQFF.

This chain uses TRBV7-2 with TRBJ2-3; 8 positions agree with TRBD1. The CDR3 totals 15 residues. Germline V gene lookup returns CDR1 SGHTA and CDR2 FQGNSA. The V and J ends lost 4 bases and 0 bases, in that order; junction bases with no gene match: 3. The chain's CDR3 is CASSSRGLSTDTQYF. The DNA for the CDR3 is TGTGCCAGCAGCTCCAGGGGGCTTAGCACAGATACGCAGTATTTT.

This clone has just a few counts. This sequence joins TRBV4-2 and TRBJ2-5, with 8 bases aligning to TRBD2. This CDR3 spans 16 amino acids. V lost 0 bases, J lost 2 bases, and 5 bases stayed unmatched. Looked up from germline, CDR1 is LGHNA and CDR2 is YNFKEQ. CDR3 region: CASSQDRGGGQETQYF. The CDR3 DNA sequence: TGTGCCAGCAGCCAAGATCGGGGGGGAGGACAAGAGACCCAGTACTTC.

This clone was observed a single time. The CDR3 sequence: CASSDFTDTQYF. As DNA, the CDR3 is TGTGCCAGCAGCGACTTCACAGATACGCAGTATTTT. The rearrangement links TRBV9 to TRBJ2-3; D unresolved. The V gene lost 3 bases and the J gene lost 2 bases, with 4 bases spanning the gap. The CDR3 sequence is 12 residues long. From germline, CDR1 is SGDLS and CDR2 YYNGEE.

CDR3 coding DNA: TGTGCCAGCAGCTTTAACAGGGCGGACACTGAAGCTTTCTTT. Protein sequence: CASSFNRADTEAFF. The V gene is TRBV7-2, the J gene TRBJ1-1, with D tentatively TRBD1 (6 bases). Germline-derived CDR1 and CDR2 are SGHTA and FQGNSA. The V end lost 3 bases, the J end lost 3 bases, and 11 bases lay between the germline ends. The CDR3 length is 14 residues.

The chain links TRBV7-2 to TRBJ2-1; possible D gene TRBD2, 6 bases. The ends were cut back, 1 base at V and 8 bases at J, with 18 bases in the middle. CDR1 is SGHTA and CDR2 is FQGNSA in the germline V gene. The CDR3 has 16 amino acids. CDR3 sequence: CASSLGAGNTYDEQFF. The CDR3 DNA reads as TGTGCCAGCAGCTTAGGGGCGGGGAATACCTATGATGAGCAGTTCTTC.

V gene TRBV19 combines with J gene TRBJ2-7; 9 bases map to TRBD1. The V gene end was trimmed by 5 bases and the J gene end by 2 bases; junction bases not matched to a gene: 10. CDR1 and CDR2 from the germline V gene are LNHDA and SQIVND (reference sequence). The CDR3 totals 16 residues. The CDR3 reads CASSPPGTGTPYEQYF. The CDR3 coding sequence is TGTGCCAGTAGTCCTCCCGGGACAGGGACACCCTACGAGCAGTACTTC.

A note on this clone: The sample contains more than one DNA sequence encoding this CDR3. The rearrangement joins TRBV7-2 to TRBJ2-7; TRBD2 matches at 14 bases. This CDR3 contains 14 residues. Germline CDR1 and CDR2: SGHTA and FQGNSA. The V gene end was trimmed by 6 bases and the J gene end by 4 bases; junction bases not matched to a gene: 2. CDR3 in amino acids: CASSRTSGRYEQYF. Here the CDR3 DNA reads TGTGCCAGCAGTCGGACTAGCGGGAGGTACGAGCAGTACTTC.

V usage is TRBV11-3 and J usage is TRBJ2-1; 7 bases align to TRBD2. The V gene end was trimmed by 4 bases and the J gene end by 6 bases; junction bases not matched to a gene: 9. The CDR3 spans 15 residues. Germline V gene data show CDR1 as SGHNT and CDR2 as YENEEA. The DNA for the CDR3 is TGTGCCAGCAGCTGGGGGGGAGGGCCCGGCAATGAGCAGTTCTTC. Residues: CASSWGGGPGNEQFF.

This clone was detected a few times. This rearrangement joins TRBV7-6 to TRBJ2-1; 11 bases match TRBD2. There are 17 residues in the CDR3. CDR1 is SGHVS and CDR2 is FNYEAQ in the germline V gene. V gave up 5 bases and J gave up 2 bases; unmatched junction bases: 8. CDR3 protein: CASSHIPLAGAYNEQFF. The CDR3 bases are TGTGCCAGCAGCCATATACCACTAGCGGGGGCCTACAATGAGCAGTTCTTC.

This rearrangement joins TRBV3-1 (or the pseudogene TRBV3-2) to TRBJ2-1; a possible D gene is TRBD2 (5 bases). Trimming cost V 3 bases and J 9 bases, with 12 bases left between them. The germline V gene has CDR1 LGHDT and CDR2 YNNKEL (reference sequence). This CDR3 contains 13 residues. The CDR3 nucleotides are TGTGCCAGCAGCCACAGCGACCGGGGTGAGCAGTTCTTC. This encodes CASSHSDRGEQFF.

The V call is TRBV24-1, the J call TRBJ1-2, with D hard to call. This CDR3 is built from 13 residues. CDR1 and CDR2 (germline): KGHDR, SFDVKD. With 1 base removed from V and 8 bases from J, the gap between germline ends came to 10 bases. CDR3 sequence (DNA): TGTGCCACCAGTGATTTCCCCGGGTGGGGCTACACCTTC. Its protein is CATSDFPGWGYTF.

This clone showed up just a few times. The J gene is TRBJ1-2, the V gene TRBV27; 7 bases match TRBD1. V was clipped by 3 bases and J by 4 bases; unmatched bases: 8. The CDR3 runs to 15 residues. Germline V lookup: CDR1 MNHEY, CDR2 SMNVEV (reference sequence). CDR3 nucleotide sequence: TGTGCCAGCAGTTTGGGGCAGGGGGTTATCTATGGCTACACCTTC. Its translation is CASSLGQGVIYGYTF.

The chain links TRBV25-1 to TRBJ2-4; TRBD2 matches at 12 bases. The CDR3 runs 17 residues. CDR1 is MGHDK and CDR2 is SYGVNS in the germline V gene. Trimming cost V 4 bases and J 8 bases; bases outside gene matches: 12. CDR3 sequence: CASSAPASGRAGYIQYF. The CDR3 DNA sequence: TGTGCCAGCAGTGCCCCCGCTAGCGGGAGGGCCGGGTACATTCAGTACTTC.

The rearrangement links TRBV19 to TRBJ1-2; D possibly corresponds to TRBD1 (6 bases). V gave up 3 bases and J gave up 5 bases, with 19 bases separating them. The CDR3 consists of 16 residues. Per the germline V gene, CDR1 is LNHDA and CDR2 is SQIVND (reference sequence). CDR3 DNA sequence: TGTGCCAGTAGTATCCCCCTAGGGGGTACCCCATATGGCTACACCTTC. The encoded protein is CASSIPLGGTPYGYTF.

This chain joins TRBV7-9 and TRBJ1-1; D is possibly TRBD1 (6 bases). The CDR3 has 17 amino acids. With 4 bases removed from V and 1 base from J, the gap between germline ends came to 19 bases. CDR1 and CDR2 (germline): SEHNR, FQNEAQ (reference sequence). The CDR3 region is CASSSPRGGGANTEAFF. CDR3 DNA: TGTGCCAGCAGCTCCCCTAGAGGAGGGGGGGCGAACACTGAAGCTTTCTTT. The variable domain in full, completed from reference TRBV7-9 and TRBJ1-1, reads DTGVSQNPRHKITKRGQNVTFRCDPISEHNRLYWYRQTLGQGPEFLTYFQNEAQLEKSRLLSDRFSAERPKGSFSTLEIQRTEQGDSAMYLCASSSPRGGGANTEAFFGQGTRLTVV.

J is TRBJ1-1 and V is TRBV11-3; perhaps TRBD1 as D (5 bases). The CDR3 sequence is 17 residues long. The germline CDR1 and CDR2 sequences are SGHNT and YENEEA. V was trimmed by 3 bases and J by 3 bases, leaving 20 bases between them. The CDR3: CASSFYTTAGADTEAFF. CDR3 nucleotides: TGTGCCAGCAGCTTCTACACTACTGCTGGGGCCGACACTGAAGCTTTCTTT.

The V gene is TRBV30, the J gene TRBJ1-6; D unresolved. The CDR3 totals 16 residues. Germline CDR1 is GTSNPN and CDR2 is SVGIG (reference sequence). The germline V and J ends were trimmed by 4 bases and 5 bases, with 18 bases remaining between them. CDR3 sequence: CAWIDGRGGNNSPLHF. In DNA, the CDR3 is TGTGCCTGGATTGATGGTCGGGGTGGCAATAATTCACCCCTCCACTTT.

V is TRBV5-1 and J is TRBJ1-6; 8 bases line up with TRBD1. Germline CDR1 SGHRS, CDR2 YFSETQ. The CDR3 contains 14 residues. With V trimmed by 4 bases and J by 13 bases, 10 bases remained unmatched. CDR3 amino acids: CASSEGQARGPLHF. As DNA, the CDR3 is TGCGCCAGCAGCGAGGGACAGGCCCGGGGGCCCCTCCACTTT.

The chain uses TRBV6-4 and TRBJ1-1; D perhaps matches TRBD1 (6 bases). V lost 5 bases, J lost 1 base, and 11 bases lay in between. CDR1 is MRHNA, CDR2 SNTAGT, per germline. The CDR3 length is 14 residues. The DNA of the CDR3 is TGTGCCAGCAGTCCCCACAGGGAGAACACTGAAGCTTTCTTT. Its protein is CASSPHRENTEAFF.

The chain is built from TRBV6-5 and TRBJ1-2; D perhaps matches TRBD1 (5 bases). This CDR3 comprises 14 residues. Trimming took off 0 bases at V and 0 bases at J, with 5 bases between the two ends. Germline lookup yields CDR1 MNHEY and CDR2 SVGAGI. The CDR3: CASSYSTANYGYTF. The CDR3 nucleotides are TGTGCCAGCAGTTACTCGACAGCTAACTATGGCTACACCTTC.

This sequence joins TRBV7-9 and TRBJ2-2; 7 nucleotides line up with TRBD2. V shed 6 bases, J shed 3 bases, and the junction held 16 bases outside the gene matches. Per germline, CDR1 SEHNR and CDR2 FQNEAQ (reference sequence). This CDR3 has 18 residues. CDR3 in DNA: TGTGCCAGCAGGCCCCCCGTAGGGGAGGGCCCTCACACCGGGGAGCTGTTTTTT. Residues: CASRPPVGEGPHTGELFF.

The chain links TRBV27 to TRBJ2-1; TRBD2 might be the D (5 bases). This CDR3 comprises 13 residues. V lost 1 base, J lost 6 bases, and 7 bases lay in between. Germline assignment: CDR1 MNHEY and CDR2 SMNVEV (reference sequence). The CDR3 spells CASSLFSGNEQFF. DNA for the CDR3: TGTGCCAGCAGTTTATTCAGCGGCAATGAGCAGTTCTTC.

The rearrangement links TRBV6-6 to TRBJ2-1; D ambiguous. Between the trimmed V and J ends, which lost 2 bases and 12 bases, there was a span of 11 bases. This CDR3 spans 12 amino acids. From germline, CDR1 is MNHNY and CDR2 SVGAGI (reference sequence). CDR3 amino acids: CASSYGQEAQFF. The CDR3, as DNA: TGTGCCAGCAGTTACGGGCAGGAAGCGCAGTTCTTC.

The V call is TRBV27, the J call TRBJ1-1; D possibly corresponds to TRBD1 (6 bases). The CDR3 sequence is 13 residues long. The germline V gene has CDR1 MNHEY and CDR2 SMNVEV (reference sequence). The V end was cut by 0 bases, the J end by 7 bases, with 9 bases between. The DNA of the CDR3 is TGTGCCAGCAGTTTATCGGGGGGGCTTGAAGCTTTCTTT. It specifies CASSLSGGLEAFF.

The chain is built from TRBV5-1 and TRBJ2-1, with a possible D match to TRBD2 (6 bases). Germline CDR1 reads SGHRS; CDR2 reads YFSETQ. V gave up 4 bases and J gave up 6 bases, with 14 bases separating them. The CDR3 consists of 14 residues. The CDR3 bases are TGCGCCAGCAGCACGGGCCCCGGGGGCAATGAGCAGTTCTTC. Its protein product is CASSTGPGGNEQFF.

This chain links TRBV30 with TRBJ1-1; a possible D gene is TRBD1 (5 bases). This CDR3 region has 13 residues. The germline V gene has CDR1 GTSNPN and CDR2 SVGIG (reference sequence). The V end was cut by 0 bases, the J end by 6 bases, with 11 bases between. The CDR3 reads CAWSVFGGAEAFF. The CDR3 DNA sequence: TGTGCCTGGAGTGTATTCGGGGGGGCTGAAGCTTTCTTT.

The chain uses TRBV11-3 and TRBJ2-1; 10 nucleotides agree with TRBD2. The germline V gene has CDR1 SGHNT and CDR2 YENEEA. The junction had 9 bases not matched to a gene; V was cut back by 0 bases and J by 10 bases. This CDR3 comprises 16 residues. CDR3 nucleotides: TGTGCCAGCAGCTTAGAAGGGCTAGCGGGAGATGGGGAGCAGTTCTTC. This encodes CASSLEGLAGDGEQFF. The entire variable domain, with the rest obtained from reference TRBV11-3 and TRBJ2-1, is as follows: EAGVVQSPRYKIIEKKQPVAFWCNPISGHNTLYWYLQNLGQGPELLIRYENEEAVDDSQLPKDRFSAERLKGVDSTLKIQPAELGDSAVYLCASSLEGLAGDGEQFFGPGTRLTVL.

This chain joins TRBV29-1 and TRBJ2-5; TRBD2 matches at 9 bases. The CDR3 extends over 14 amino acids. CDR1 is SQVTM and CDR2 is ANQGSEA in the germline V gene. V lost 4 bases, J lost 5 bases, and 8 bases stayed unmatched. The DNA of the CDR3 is TGCAGCGTTGGGGCTAGCGGGGCCGGGGAGACCCAGTACTTC. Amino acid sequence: CSVGASGAGETQYF.

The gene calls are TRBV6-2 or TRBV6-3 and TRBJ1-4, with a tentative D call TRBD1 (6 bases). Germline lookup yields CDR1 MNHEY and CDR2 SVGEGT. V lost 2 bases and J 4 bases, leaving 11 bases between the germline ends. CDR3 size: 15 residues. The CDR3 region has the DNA TGTGCCAGCAGTTACGCGCAGGGGATTAATGAAAAACTGTTTTTT. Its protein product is CASSYAQGINEKLFF.